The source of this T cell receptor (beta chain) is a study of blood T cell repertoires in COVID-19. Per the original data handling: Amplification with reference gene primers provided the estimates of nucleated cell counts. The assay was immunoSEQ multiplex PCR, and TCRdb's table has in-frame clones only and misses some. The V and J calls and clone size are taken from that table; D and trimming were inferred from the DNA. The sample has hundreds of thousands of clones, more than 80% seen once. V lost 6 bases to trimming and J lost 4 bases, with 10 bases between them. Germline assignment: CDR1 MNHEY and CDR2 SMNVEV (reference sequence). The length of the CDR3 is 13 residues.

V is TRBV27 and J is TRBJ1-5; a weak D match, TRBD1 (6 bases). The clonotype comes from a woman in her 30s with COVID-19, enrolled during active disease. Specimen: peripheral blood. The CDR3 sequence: CASRMGANQPQHF. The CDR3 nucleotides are TGTGCCAGCAGAATGGGGGCTAATCAGCCCCAGCATTTT.